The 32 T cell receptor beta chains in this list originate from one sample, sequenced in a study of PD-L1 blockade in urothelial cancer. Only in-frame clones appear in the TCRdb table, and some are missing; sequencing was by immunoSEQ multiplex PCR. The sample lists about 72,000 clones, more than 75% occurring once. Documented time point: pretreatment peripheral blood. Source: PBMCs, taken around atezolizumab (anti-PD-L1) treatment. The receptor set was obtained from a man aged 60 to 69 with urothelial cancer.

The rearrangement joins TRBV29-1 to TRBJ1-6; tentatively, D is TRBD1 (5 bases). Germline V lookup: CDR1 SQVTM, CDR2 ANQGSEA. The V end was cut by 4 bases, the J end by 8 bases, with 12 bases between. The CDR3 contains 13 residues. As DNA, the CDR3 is TGCAGCGTTGGGGTAGGGGAGGATTCACCCCTCCACTTT. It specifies CSVGVGEDSPLHF.

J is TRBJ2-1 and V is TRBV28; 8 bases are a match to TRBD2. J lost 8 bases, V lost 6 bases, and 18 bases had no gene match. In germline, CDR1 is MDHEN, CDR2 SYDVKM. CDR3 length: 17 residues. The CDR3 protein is CASRAEGRGAFSDEQFF. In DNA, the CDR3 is TGTGCCAGCAGGGCCGAGGGGCGGGGGGCCTTTTCGGATGAGCAGTTCTTC.

The CDR3 here is CASSWGRGGKLFF. The CDR3, as DNA: TGTGCCAGCAGCTGGGGACGCGGGGGAAAACTGTTTTTT. The chain carries TRBV5-8 and TRBJ1-4, with a tentative D call TRBD1 (5 bases). The V gene lost 3 bases and the J gene lost 10 bases, with 13 bases spanning the gap. CDR3 length: 13 residues. Germline V gene data show CDR1 as SGHTS and CDR2 as YDEGEE. Looking up the rest from reference TRBV5-8 and TRBJ1-4 gives the full variable domain: EAGVTQSPTHLIKTRGQQATLRCSPISGHTSVYWYQQALGLGLQFLLWYDEGEERNRGNFPPRFSGRQFPNYSSELNVNALELEDSALYLCASSWGRGGKLFFGSGTQLSVL.

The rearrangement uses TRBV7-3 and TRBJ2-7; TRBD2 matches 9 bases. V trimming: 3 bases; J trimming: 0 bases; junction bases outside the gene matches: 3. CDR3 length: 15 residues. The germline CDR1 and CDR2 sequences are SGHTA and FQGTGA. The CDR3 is CASSFSGGNSYEQYF. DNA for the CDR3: TGTGCCAGCAGCTTTAGCGGGGGAAACTCCTACGAGCAGTACTTC. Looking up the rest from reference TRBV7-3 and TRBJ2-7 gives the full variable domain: GAGVSQTPSNKVTEKGKYVELRCDPISGHTALYWYRQSLGQGPEFLIYFQGTGAADDSGLPNDRFFAVRPEGSVSTLKIQRTERGDSAVYLCASSFSGGNSYEQYFGPGTRLTVT.

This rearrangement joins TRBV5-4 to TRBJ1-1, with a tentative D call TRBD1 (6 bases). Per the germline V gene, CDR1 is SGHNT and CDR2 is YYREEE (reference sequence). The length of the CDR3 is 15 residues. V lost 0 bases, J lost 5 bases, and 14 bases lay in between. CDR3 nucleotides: TGTGCCAGCAGCTTGGACAGGGCGGTTGGGACTGAAGCTTTCTTT. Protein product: CASSLDRAVGTEAFF.

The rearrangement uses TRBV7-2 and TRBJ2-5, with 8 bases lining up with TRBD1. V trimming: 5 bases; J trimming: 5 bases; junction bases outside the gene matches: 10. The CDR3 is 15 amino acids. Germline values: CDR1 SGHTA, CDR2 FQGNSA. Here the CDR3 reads CASSPRTGRRETQYF. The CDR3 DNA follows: TGTGCCAGCAGCCCACGGACAGGGAGGAGGGAGACCCAGTACTTC. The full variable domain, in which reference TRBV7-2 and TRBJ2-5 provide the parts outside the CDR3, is GAGVSQSPSNKVTEKGKDVELRCDPISGHTALYWYRQSLGQGLEFLIYFQGNSAPDKSGLPSDRFSAERTGGSVSTLTIQRTQQEDSAVYLCASSPRTGRRETQYFGPGTRLLVL.

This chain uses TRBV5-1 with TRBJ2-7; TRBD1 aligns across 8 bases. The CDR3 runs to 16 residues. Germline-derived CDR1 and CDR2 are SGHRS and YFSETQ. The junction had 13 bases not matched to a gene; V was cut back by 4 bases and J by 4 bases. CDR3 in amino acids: CASSPSFQGAGYEQYF. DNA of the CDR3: TGCGCCAGCAGCCCCTCATTCCAGGGGGCGGGATACGAGCAGTACTTC. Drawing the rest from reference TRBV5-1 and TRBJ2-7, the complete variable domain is KAGVTQTPRYLIKTRGQQVTLSCSPISGHRSVSWYQQTPGQGLQFLFEYFSETQRNKGNFPGRFSGRQFSNSRSEMNVSTLELGDSALYLCASSPSFQGAGYEQYFGPGTRLTVT.

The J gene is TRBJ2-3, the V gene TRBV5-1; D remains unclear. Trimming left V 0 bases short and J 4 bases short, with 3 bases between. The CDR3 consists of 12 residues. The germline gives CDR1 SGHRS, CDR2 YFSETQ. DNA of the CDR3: TGCGCCAGCAGCTTGGGAGCAGATACGCAGTATTTT. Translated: CASSLGADTQYF.

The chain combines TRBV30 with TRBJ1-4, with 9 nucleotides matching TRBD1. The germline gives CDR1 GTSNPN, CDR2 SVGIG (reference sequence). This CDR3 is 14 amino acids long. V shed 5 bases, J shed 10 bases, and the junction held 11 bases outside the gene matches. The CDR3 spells CAWDGGQGSRKLFF. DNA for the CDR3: TGTGCCTGGGATGGAGGACAGGGGTCTCGAAAACTGTTTTTT.

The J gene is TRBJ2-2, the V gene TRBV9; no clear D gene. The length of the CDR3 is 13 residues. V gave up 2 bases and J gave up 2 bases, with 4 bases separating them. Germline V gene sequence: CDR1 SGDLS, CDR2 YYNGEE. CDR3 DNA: TGTGCCAGCAGCGTTCGTAACACCGGGGAGCTGTTTTTT. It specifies CASSVRNTGELFF.

In DNA, the CDR3 is TGCGCCAGCCACACCGGGACTAGCAGTTCAGATACGCAGTATTTT. Its protein is CASHTGTSSSDTQYF. V and J are TRBV5-1 and TRBJ2-3, with 9 bases aligning to TRBD2. Germline V gene data show CDR1 as SGHRS and CDR2 as YFSETQ. V lost 7 bases to trimming and J lost 4 bases; unmatched junction nucleotides: 10. This CDR3 spans 15 amino acids.

In nucleotides, the CDR3 is TGTGCCATACGGGACAGTTTAAATCAGCCCCAGCATTTT. Protein: CAIRDSLNQPQHF. The chain carries TRBV6-1 and TRBJ1-5, with 7 bases identical to TRBD1. The junction had 7 bases not matched to a gene; V was cut back by 10 bases and J by 4 bases. The germline V gene has CDR1 MNHNS and CDR2 SASEGT. The CDR3 sequence is 13 residues long.

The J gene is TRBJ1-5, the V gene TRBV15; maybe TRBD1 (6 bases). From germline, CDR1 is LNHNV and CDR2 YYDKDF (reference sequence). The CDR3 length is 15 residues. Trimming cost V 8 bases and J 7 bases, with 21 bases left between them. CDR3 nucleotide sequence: TGTGCCACCGATGACTGGCCAGGGGCTATCCAGCCCCAGCATTTT. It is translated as CATDDWPGAIQPQHF.

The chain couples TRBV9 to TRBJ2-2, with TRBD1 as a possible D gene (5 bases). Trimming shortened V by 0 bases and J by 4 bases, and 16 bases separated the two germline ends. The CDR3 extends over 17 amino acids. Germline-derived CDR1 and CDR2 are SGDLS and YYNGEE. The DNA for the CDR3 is TGTGCCAGCAGCGTAGGGGCACAGGCTGAGGTCACCGGGGAGCTGTTTTTT. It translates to CASSVGAQAEVTGELFF. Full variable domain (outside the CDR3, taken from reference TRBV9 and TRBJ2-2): DSGVTQTPKHLITATGQRVTLRCSPRSGDLSVYWYQQSLDQGLQFLIQYYNGEERAKGNILERFSAQQFPDLHSELNLSSLELGDSALYFCASSVGAQAEVTGELFFGEGSRLTVL.

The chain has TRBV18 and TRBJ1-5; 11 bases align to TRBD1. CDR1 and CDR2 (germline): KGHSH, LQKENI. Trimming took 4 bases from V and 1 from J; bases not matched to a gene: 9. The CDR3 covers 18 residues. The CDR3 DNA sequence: TGTGCCAGCTCACGTCGGACAGGGGGCGCCGGGAGCAATCAGCCCCAGCATTTT. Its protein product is CASSRRTGGAGSNQPQHF.

The DNA for the CDR3 is TGCGCCAGCACCCCGACCGGGACAGGGGGTTTCAATGAGCAGTTCTTC. This encodes CASTPTGTGGFNEQFF. This sequence joins TRBV5-1 and TRBJ2-1; TRBD1 aligns across 11 bases. The CDR3 contains 16 residues. J gave up 6 bases and V 6 bases, and 11 bases lay outside the gene matches. CDR1 is SGHRS, CDR2 YFSETQ, per germline.

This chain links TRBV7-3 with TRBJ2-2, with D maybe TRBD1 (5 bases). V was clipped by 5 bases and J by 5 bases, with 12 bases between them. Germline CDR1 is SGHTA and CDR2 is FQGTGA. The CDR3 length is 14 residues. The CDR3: CASSAAGLTGELFF. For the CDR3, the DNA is TGTGCCAGCAGCGCGGCAGGGTTGACCGGGGAGCTGTTTTTT.

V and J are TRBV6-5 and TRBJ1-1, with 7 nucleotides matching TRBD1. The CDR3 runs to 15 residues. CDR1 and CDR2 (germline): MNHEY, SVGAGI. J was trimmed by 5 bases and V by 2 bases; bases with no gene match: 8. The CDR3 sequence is CASSYDLVQGTEAFF. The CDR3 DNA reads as TGTGCCAGCAGTTACGACCTCGTACAGGGGACTGAAGCTTTCTTT.

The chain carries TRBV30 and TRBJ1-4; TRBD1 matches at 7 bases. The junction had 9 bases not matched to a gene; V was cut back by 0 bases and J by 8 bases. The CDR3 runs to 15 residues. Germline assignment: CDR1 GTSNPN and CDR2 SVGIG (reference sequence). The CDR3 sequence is CAWSVRTGAGEKLFF. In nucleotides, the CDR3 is TGTGCCTGGAGTGTACGGACAGGCGCCGGCGAAAAACTGTTTTTT.

The CDR3, as DNA: TGTGCCAGCAGCCGCGACAGGAACACTGAAGCTTTCTTT. This translates into CASSRDRNTEAFF. This chain joins TRBV11-3 and TRBJ1-1; D may be TRBD1 (5 bases). The CDR3 loop spans 13 amino acids. Germline V lookup: CDR1 SGHNT, CDR2 YENEEA. The V end lost 5 bases, the J end lost 1 base, and 8 bases lay between the germline ends.

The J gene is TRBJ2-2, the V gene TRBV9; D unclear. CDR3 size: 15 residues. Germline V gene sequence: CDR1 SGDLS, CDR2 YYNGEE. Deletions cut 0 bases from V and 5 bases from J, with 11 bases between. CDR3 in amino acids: CASSVGVARTGELFF. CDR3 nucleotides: TGTGCCAGCAGCGTAGGGGTAGCAAGGACCGGGGAGCTGTTTTTT.

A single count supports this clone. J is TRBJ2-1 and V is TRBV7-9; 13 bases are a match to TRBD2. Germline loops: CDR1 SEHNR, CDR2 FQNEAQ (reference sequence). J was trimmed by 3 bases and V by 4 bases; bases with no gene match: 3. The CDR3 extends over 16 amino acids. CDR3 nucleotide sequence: TGTGCCAGCAGCTGGACTAGCGGGGGCCTCTACAATGAGCAGTTCTTC. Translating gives CASSWTSGGLYNEQFF. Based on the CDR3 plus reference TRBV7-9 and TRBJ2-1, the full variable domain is DTGVSQNPRHKITKRGQNVTFRCDPISEHNRLYWYRQTLGQGPEFLTYFQNEAQLEKSRLLSDRFSAERPKGSFSTLEIQRTEQGDSAMYLCASSWTSGGLYNEQFFGPGTRLTVL.

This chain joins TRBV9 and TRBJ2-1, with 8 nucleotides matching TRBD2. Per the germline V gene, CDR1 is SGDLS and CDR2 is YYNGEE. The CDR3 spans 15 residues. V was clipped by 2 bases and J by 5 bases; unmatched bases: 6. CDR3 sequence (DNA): TGTGCCAGCAGCGTGGTCGGGGGGGCGGACAATGAGCAGTTCTTC. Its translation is CASSVVGGADNEQFF.

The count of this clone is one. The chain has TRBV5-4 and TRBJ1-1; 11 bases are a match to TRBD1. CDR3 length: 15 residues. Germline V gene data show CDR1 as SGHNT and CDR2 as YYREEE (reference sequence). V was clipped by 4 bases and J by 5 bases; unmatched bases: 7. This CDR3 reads CASSHGQGAKTEAFF. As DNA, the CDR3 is TGTGCCAGCAGCCATGGACAGGGGGCGAAAACTGAAGCTTTCTTT.

CDR3 in DNA: TGTGCCTGGAGTGATTACGGTCAGCCCCAGCATTTT. Translating gives CAWSDYGQPQHF. The chain combines TRBV30 with TRBJ1-5; unclear D gene. The length of the CDR3 is 12 residues. The V end lost 1 base, the J end lost 6 bases, and 7 bases lay between the germline ends. Germline lookup yields CDR1 GTSNPN and CDR2 SVGIG (reference sequence).

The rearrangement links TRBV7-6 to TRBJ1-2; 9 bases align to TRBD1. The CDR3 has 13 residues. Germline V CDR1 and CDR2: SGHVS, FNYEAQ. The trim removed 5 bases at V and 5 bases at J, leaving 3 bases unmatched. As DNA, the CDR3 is TGTGCCAGCAGCCCTGGACAGGGGTATGGCTACACCTTC. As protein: CASSPGQGYGYTF.

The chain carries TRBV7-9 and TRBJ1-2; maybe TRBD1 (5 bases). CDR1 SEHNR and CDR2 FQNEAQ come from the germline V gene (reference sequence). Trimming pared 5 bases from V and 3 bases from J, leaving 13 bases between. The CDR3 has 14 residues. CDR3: CASSADRTHYGYTF. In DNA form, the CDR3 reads TGTGCCAGCAGCGCTGACAGAACCCACTATGGCTACACCTTC.

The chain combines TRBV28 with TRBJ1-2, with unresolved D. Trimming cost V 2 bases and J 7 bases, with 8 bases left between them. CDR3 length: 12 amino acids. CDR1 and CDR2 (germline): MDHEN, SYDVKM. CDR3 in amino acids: CASSLVGGGYTF. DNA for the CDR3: TGTGCCAGCAGTTTAGTCGGTGGTGGCTACACCTTC.

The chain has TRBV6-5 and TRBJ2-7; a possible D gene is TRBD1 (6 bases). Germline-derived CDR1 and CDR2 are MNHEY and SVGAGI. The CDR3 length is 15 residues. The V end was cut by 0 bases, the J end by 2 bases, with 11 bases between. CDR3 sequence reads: CASSYSRQDTYEQYF. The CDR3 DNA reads TGTGCCAGCAGTTACTCAAGACAGGATACCTACGAGCAGTACTTC.

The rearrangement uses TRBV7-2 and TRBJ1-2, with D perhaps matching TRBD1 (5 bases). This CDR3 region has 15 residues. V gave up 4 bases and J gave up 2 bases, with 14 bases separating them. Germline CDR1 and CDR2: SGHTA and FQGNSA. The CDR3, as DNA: TGTGCCAGCAGCTGGACCCTACAGGACAACTATGGCTACACCTTC. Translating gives CASSWTLQDNYGYTF.

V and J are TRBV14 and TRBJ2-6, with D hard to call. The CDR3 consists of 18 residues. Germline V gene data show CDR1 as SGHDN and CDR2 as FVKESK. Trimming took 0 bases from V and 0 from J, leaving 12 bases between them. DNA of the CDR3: TGTGCCAGCAGCCAAGATCCGTTACAGAGCTCTGGGGCCAACGTCCTGACTTTC. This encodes CASSQDPLQSSGANVLTF.

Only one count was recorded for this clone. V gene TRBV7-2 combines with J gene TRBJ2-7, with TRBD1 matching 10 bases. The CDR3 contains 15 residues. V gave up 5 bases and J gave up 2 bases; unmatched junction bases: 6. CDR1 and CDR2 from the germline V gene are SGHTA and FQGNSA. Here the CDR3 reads CASSMGTGEAYEQYF. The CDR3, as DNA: TGTGCCAGCAGCATGGGGACAGGGGAGGCCTACGAGCAGTACTTC.